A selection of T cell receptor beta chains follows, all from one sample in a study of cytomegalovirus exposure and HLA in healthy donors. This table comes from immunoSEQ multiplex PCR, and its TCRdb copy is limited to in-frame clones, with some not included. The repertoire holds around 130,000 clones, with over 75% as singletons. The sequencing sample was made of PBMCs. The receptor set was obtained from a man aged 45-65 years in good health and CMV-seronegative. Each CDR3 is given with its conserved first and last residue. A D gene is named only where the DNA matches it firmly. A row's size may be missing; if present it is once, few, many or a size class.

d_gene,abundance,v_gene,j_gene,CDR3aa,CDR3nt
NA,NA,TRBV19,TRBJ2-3,CASSATGGTDTQYF,TGTGCCAGTAGTGCGACTGGGGGGACAGATACGCAGTATTTT
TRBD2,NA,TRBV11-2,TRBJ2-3,CASSISGRSTDTQYF,TGTGCCAGCAGCATCAGCGGGAGGTCCACAGATACGCAGTATTTT
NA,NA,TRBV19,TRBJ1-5,CASSTQGQGDQPQHF,TGTGCCAGTAGTACACAGGGTCAAGGAGATCAGCCCCAGCATTTT
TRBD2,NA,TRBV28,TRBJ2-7,CANVAGVSPEQYF,TGTGCCAACGTAGCGGGAGTTTCCCCCGAGCAGTACTTC
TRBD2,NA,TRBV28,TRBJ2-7,CASSSTGTSGRGEQYF,TGTGCCAGCAGTTCTACCGGGACTAGCGGGAGGGGCGAGCAGTACTTC
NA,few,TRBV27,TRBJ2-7,CASRGSRYEQYF,TGTGCCAGCAGGGGGAGTCGCTACGAGCAGTACTTC
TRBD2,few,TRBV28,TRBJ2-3,CASSLAGGPLNTQYF,TGTGCCAGCAGTTTAGCGGGAGGGCCGTTAAATACGCAGTATTTT
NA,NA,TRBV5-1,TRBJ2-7,CASSFSSYEQYF,TGCGCCAGCAGCTTTAGCTCCTACGAGCAGTACTTC
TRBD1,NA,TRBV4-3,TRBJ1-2,CASSLSTGAGYGYTF,TGCGCCAGCAGCCTCTCGACAGGGGCAGGCTATGGCTACACCTTC
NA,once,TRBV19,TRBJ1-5,CASSPMANRNQPQHF,TGTGCCAGTAGTCCCATGGCAAATCGCAATCAGCCCCAGCATTTT
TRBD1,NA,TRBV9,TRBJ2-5,CASSVTGAQETQYF,TGTGCCAGCAGCGTGACAGGGGCCCAAGAGACCCAGTACTTC
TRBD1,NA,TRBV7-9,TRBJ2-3,CASSPRSTGVVSTDTQYF,TGTGCCAGCAGCCCTCGATCGACAGGGGTCGTGAGCACAGATACGCAGTATTTT
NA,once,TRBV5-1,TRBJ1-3,CASSLGSLSGNTIYF,TGCGCCAGCAGCTTAGGGAGCCTCTCTGGAAACACCATATATTTT
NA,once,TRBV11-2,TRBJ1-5,CASSQSIGSQPQHF,TGTGCCAGCAGCCAGAGCATAGGGAGTCAGCCCCAGCATTTT
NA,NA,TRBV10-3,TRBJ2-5,CAMKRDTEETQYF,TGTGCCATGAAGCGGGACACCGAAGAGACCCAGTACTTC
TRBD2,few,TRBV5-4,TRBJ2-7,CASRVGTGGPPYEQYF,TGTGCCAGCAGAGTGGGGACGGGAGGGCCTCCCTACGAGCAGTACTTC
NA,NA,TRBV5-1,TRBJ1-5,CASSLEPGREPQHF,TGCGCCAGCAGCTTGGAGCCAGGCCGTGAGCCCCAGCATTTT
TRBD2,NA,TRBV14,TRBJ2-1,CASSPGLAGIYEQFF,TGTGCCAGCAGCCCGGGGCTAGCGGGAATCTATGAGCAGTTCTTC
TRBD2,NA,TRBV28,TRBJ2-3,CASSFGLAGELVVTQYF,TGTGCCAGCAGTTTTGGGCTAGCGGGAGAGTTAGTAGTTACGCAGTATTTT
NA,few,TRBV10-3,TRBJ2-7,CAIRGADSYEQYF,TGTGCCATCAGGGGAGCGGATTCCTACGAGCAGTACTTC